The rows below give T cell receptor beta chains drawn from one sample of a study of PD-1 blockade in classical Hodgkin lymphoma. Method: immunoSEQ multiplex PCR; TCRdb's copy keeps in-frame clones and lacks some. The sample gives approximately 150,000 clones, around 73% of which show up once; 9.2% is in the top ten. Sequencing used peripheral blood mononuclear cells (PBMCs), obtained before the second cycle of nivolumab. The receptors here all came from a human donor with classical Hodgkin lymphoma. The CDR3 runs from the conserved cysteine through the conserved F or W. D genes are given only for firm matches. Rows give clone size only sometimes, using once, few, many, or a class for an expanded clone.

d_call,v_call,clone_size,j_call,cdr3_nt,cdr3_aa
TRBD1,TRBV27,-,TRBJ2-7,TGTGCCAGCACCCCACTTATGTGGGACAGTCCCTACGAGCAGTACTTC,CASTPLMWDSPYEQYF
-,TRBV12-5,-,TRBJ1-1,TGTGCTAGTGGACCCACGGGGAGCACTGAAGCTTTCTTT,CASGPTGSTEAFF
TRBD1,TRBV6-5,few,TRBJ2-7,TGTGCCAGCAGTACCGGGACAGGGGGCTACGAGCAGTACTTC,CASSTGTGGYEQYF
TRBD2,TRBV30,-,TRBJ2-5,TGTGCCTGGGCCGGGACTAGCGGGAGATCCTGGCAAGAGACCCAGTACTTC,CAWAGTSGRSWQETQYF
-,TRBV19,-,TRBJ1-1,TGTGCCAGTAGCCGCGGCACCGGGACGGAGGCTTTCTTT,CASSRGTGTEAFF
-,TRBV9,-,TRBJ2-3,TGTGCCAGCAGCGTAGGGGGGTGGGATACGCAGTATTTT,CASSVGGWDTQYF
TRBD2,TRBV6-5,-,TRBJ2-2,TGTGCCAGCACAACTTGGGAGCGGGGCACCGGGGAGCTGTTTTTT,CASTTWERGTGELFF
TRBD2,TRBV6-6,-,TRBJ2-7,TGTGCCAGCAGTTCCCTCCGGGAGGGTAGCGAGCAGTACTTC,CASSSLREGSEQYF
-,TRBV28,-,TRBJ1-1,TGTGCCAGCAGCGCGATGGAACGGACGGCTTTCTTT,CASSAMERTAFF
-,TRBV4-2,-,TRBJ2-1,TGTGCCAGCAGCCAATCCTCGAGGAATGAACAGTTCTTC,CASSQSSRNEQFF
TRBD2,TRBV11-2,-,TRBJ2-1,TGTGCCAGCAGCTTAGAGCCACCGACTAGCGGGGTAAGCTCCTACAATGAGCAGTTCTTC,CASSLEPPTSGVSSYNEQFF
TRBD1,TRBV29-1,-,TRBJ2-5,TGCAGCGTTGAAGGGGGGCCACAGGGGTCACAAGAGACCCAGTACTTC,CSVEGGPQGSQETQYF
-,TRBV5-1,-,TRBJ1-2,TGCGCCAGCAGCTTGGAAGGGGTGGATGGCTACACCTTC,CASSLEGVDGYTF
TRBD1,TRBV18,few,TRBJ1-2,TGTGCCAGCTCACCACCAAACGACAGGGGGCGTGGCTACACCTTC,CASSPPNDRGRGYTF
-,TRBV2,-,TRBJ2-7,TGTGCCAGCAGTGAAGAAAGCTACGAGCAGTACTTC,CASSEESYEQYF
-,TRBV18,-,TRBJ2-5,TGTGCCAGCTCACCAATAATGGGGCAAGAGACCCAGTACTTC,CASSPIMGQETQYF
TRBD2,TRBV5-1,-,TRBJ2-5,TGCGCCAGCAGCTCCCGAACCACTAGCGGGGGGGGCCAAGAGACCCAGTACTTC,CASSSRTTSGGGQETQYF
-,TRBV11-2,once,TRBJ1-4,TGTGCCAGCAGCTTAGTTGGAAAACTGTTTTTT,CASSLVGKLFF
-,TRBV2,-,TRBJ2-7,TGTGCCAGCGGTTGGCTTAGGGCATACGAGCAGTACTTC,CASGWLRAYEQYF
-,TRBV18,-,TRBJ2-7,TGTGCCAGCTCACCTGGGACCTCCGGGGTCTACGAGCAGTACTTC,CASSPGTSGVYEQYF
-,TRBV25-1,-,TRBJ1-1,TGTGCCAGCAGTGAGGGACGGGTGAACACTGAAGCTTTCTTT,CASSEGRVNTEAFF
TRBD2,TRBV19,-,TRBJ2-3,TGTGCCAGCCGGACTAGCGGACGGCTCACAGATACGCAGTATTTT,CASRTSGRLTDTQYF
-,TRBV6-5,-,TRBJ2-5,TGTGCCACCATGTGGGCCCCCCAAGAGACCCAGTACTTC,CATMWAPQETQYF